This T cell receptor beta chain is drawn from a study of blood T cell repertoires in COVID-19. The overall study: Samples came from the United States, Italy and Spain, spanning acute and convalescent COVID-19. The analysed material was cDNA or gDNA that came from T cells, B-cell-depleted T cells, or PBMCs.

This CDR3 comprises 16 residues. Germline CDR1 reads SGHNT; CDR2 reads YYREEE (reference sequence). V trimming: 5 bases; J trimming: 0 bases; junction bases outside the gene matches: 6. Methods used by the authors: Amplification from reference gene primers served as the basis for estimated nucleated cell counts. The method was immunoSEQ multiplex PCR; TCRdb's version includes in-frame clones alone and lacks a portion of them. From that table come the V and J calls and clone size; the DNA was used to work out D and trimming. This repertoire shows 35,000 to 40,000 clones, roughly 75% found once; its top ten account for over 15%.

The chain is built from TRBV5-4 and TRBJ1-4; 8 nucleotides match TRBD1. The receptor's source is an older man with acute or convalescent COVID-19. What was sequenced was peripheral blood. CDR3: CASSEDRAATNEKLFF. The CDR3 nucleotides are TGTGCCAGCAGTGAGGACAGGGCCGCAACTAATGAAAAACTGTTTTTT.